The rows below give T cell receptor beta chains drawn from one sample of a study of response to subunit inactivated influenza vaccine. Each CDR3 protein is one row after TCRdb ran MiXCR on the RT-PCR reads. The sample has some 520,000 distinct CDR3 sequences, more than 15% seen once; the top ten hold 3%. The material was CD4+ T cells sorted from PBMCs, obtained roughly 24 months after vaccination. These receptor sequences come from a man aged 50 to 69 who received an inactivated influenza vaccine. Each CDR3 is given with its conserved first and last residue.

CDR3aa	j_gene	v_gene
CSARGIPGHQLQETQYF	TRBJ2-5	TRBV20-1
CASRPPSGTTSPSSGELFF	TRBJ2-2	TRBV6-2/TRBV6-3
CASSLGRLGADTQYF	TRBJ2-3	TRBV7-2
CASSLGTEGGNTEAFF	TRBJ1-1	TRBV5-1
CASSGPRTGSYNEQFF	TRBJ2-1	TRBV10-1
CASSQEQGNGYTF	TRBJ1-2	TRBV3-1
CASSQDRGTVNEKLFF	TRBJ1-4	TRBV4-3
CASSLLGDYEQFF	TRBJ2-1	TRBV5-5
CASSGGVQDPYQETQYF	TRBJ2-5	TRBV9
CSASGQGAVNEQFF	TRBJ2-1	TRBV20-1